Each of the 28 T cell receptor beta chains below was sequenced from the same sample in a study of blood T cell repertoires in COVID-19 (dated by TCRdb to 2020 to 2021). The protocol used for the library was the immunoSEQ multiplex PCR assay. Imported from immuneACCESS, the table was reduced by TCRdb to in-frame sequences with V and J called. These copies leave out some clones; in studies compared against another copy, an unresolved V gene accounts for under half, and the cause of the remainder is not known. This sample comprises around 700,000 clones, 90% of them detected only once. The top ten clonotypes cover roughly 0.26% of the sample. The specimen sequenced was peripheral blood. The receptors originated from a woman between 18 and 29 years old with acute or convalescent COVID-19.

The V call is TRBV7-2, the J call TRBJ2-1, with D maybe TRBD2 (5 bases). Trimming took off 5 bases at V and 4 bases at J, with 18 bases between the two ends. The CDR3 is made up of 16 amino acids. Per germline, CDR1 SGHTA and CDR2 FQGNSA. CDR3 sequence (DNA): TGTGCCAGCAGCGGCGGGCTGGGCATACGGTACAATGAGCAGTTCTTC. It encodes CASSGGLGIRYNEQFF.

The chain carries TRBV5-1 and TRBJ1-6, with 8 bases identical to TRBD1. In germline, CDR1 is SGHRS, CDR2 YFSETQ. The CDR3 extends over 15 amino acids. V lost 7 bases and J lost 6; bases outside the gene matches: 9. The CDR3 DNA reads TGCGCCAGCTCGACAGGGGAAAATCCTAATTCACCCCTCCACTTT. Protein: CASSTGENPNSPLHF.

The CDR3 DNA is TGTGCCAGCAGCTTAAGACGGGTATGGGAGACCGGGGAGCTGTTTTTT. This sequence encodes CASSLRRVWETGELFF. The chain couples TRBV7-9 to TRBJ2-2, with D maybe TRBD2 (5 bases). Trimming cost V 2 bases and J 5 bases, with 15 bases left between them. Germline V CDR1 and CDR2: SEHNR, FQNEAQ (reference sequence). The CDR3 length is 16 residues.

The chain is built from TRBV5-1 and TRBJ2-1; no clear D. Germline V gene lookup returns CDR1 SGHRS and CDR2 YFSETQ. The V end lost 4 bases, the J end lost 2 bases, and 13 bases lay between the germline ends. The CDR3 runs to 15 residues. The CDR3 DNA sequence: TGCGCCAGCAGCCTGAGTATCCTCACCTACAATGAGCAGTTCTTC. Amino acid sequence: CASSLSILTYNEQFF.

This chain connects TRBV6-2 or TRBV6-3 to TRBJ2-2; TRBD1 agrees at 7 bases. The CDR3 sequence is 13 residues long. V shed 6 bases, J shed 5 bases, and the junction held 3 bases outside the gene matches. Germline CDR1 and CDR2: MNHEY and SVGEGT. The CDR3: CASSGQETGELFF. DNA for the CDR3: TGTGCCAGCAGCGGACAGGAAACCGGGGAGCTGTTTTTT.

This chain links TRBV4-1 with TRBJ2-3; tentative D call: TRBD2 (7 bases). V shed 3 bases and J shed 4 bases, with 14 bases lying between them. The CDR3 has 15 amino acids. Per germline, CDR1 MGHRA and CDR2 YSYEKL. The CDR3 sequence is CASSQGRGGADTQYF. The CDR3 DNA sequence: TGCGCCAGCAGCCAGGGTAGGGGGGGGGCAGATACGCAGTATTTT.

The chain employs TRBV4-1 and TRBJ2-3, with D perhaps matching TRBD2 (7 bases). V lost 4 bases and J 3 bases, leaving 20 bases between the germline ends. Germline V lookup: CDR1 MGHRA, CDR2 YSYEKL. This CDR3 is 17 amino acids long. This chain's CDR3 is CASSLHPVGGPTDTQYF. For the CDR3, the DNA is TGCGCCAGCAGCCTTCACCCGGTGGGGGGGCCTACAGATACGCAGTATTTT.

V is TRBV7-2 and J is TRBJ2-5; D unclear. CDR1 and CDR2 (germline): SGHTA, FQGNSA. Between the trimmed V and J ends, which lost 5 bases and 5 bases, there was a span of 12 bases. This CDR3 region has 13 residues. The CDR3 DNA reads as TGTGCCAGCAGCACGAACCCGCAGGAGACCCAGTACTTC. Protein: CASSTNPQETQYF.

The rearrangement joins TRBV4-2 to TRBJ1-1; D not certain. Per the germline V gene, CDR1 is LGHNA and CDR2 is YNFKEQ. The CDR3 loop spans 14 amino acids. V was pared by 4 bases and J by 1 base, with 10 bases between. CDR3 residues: CASSPYPGNTEAFF. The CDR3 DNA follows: TGTGCCAGCAGCCCCTACCCGGGGAACACTGAAGCTTTCTTT.

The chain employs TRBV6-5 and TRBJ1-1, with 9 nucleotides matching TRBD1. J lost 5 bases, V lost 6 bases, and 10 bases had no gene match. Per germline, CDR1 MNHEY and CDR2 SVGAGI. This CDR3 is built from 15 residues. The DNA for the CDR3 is TGTGCCAGCAGAACAGGGGGCGGAAAAACGACTGAAGCTTTCTTT. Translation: CASRTGGGKTTEAFF.

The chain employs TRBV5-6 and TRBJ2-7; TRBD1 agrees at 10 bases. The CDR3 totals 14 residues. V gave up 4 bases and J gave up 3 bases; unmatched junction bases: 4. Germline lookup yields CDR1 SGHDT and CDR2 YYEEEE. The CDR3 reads CASSPGTGVYEQYF. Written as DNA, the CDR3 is TGTGCCAGCAGCCCCGGGACAGGGGTCTACGAGCAGTACTTC.

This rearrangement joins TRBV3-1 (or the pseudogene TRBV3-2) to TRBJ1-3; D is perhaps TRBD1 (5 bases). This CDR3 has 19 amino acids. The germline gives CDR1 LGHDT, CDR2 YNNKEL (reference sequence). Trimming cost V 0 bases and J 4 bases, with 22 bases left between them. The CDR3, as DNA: TGTGCCAGCAGCCAAGATCCTCCCTTCGGCAGGGCGTCCGGAAACACCATATATTTT. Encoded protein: CASSQDPPFGRASGNTIYF.

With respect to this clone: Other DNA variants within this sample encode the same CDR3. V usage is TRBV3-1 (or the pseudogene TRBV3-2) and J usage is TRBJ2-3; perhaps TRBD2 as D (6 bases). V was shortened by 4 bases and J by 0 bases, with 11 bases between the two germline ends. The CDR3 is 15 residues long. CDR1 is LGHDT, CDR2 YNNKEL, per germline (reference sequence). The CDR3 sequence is CASSRLAASTDTQYF. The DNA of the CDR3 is TGTGCCAGCAGCCGTTTAGCGGCTAGCACAGATACGCAGTATTTT.

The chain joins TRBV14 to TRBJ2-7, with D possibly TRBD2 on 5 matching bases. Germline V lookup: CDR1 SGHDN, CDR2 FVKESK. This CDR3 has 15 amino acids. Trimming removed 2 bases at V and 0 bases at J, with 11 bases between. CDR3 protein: CASSQSGLYSYEQYF. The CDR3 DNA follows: TGTGCCAGCAGCCAATCCGGACTGTACTCCTACGAGCAGTACTTC.

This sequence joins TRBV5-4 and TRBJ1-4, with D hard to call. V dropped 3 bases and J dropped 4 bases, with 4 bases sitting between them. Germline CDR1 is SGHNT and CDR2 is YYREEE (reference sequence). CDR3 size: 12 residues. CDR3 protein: CASSSINEKLFF. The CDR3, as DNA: TGTGCCAGCAGCTCCATTAATGAAAAACTGTTTTTT.

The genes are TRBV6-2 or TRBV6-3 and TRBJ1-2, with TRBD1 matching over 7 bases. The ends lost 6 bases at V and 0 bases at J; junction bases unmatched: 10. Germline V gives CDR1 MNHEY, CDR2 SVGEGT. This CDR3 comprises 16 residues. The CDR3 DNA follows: TGTGCCAGCAGCCCCCTAGGGACAGAGGCTAACTATGGCTACACCTTC. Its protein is CASSPLGTEANYGYTF.

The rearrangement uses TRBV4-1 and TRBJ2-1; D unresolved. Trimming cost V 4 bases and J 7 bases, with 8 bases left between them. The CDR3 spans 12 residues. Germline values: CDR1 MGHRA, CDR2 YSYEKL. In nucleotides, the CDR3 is TGCGCCAGCAGCCCGCCGAGGAATGAGCAGTTCTTC. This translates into CASSPPRNEQFF.

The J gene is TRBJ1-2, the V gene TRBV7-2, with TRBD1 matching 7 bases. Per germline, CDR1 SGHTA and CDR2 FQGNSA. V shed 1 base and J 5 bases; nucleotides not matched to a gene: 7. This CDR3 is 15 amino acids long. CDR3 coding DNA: TGTGCCAGCAGCTTAGGACTTTACAGGGGTTATGGCTACACCTTC. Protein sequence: CASSLGLYRGYGYTF.

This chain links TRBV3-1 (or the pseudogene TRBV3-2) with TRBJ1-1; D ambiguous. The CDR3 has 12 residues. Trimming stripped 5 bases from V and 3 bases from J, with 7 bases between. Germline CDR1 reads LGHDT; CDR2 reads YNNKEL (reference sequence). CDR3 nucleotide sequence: TGTGCCAGCAGCATAACACACACTGAAGCTTTCTTT. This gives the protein CASSITHTEAFF.

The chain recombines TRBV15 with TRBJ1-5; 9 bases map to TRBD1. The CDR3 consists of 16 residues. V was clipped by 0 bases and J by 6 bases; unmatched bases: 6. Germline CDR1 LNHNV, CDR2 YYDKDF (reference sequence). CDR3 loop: CATSRDRTGDVQPQHF. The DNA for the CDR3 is TGTGCCACCAGCAGAGATAGGACAGGGGACGTTCAGCCCCAGCATTTT. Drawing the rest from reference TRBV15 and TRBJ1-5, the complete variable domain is DAMVIQNPRYQVTQFGKPVTLSCSQTLNHNVMYWYQQKSSQAPKLLFHYYDKDFNNEADTPDNFQSRRPNTSFCFLDIRSPGLGDTAMYLCATSRDRTGDVQPQHFGDGTRLSIL.

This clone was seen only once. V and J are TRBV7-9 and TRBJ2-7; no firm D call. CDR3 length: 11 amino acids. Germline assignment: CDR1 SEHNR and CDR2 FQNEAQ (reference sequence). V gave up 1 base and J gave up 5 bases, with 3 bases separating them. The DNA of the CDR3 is TGTGCCAGCAGCTTAGAGCACGAGCAGTACTTC. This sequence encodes CASSLEHEQYF. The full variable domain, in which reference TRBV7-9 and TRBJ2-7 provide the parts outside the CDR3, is DTGVSQNPRHKITKRGQNVTFRCDPISEHNRLYWYRQTLGQGPEFLTYFQNEAQLEKSRLLSDRFSAERPKGSFSTLEIQRTEQGDSAMYLCASSLEHEQYFGPGTRLTVT.

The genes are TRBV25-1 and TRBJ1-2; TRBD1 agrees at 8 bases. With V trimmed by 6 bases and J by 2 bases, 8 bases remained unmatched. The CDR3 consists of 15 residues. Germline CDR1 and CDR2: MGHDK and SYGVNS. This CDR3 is CASSVGQGTNYGYTF. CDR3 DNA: TGTGCCAGCAGCGTCGGACAGGGCACCAACTATGGCTACACCTTC.

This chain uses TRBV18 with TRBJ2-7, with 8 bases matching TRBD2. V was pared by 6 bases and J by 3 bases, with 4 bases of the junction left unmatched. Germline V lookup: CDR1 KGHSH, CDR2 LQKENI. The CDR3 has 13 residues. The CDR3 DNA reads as TGTGCCAGCTCCCGGGAGGGGGACTACGAGCAGTACTTC. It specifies CASSREGDYEQYF.

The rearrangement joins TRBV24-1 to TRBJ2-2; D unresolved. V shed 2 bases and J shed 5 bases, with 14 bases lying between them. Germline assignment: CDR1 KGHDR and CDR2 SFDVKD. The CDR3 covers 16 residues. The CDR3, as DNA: TGTGCCACCAGTGATTCGTATGCCTCTAGTACCGGGGAGCTGTTTTTT. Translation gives CATSDSYASSTGELFF.

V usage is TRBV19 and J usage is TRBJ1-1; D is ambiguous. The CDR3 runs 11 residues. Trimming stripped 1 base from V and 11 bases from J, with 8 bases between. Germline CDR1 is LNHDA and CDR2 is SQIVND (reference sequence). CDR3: CASSIGAGAFF. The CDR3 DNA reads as TGTGCCAGTAGTATAGGGGCTGGGGCTTTCTTT.

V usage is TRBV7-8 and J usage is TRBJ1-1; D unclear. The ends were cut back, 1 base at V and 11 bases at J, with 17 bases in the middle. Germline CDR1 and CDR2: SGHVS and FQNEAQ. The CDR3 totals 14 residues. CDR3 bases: TGTGCCAGCAGCTTAGGATTGGCCCTTTTGCGGGCTTTCTTT. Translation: CASSLGLALLRAFF.

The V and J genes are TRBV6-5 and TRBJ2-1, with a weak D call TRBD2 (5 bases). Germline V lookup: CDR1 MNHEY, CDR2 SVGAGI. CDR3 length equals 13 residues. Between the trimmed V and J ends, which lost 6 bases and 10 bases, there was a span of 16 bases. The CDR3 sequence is CASSEGPAEEQFF. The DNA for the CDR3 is TGTGCCAGCAGCGAGGGTCCGGCGGAGGAGCAGTTCTTC.

The CDR3 reads CASSTPGRDFTDTQYF. CDR3 DNA: TGTGCCAGCAGTACCCCGGGTAGGGACTTCACAGATACGCAGTATTTT. This sequence joins TRBV25-1 and TRBJ2-3; D may be TRBD2 (6 bases). The CDR3 has 16 amino acids. Germline loops: CDR1 MGHDK, CDR2 SYGVNS. Deletions cut 5 bases from V and 2 bases from J, with 17 bases between. The full variable domain, with the rest looked up from reference TRBV25-1 and TRBJ2-3, is EADIYQTPRYLVIGTGKKITLECSQTMGHDKMYWYQQDPGMELHLIHYSYGVNSTEKGDLSSESTVSRIRTEHFPLTLESARPSHTSQYLCASSTPGRDFTDTQYFGPGTRLTVL.